Listed below are T cell receptor beta chains from one sample, sequenced in a study of OX40 agonist ivuxolimab in advanced cancers. Only in-frame clones appear in the TCRdb table, and some are missing; sequencing was by immunoSEQ multiplex PCR. This table holds tens of thousands of clones, 80% to 90% found once. Material: CD4+ or CD8+ T cells sorted from blood, obtained in a trial of the OX40 agonist ivuxolimab. Every receptor here comes from an adult with an advanced solid tumor such as melanoma, head and neck, liver or kidney cancer. Both conserved end residues are part of each CDR3. The D gene is left open where the match is weak. Clone size is given for some rows only: seen once, a few or many times, or a class if the clone is expanded.

v_call: TRBV11-2; cdr3_length: 15; clone_size: .; j_call: TRBJ1-1; d_call: .; cdr3_aa: CASSLDRVSGTEAFF
v_call: TRBV7-9; cdr3_length: 14; clone_size: .; j_call: TRBJ1-2; d_call: .; cdr3_aa: CASSLGLSLYGYTF
v_call: TRBV5-1; cdr3_length: 15; clone_size: .; j_call: TRBJ1-2; d_call: TRBD1; cdr3_aa: CASSLEQGDPYGYTF
v_call: TRBV5-4; cdr3_length: 12; clone_size: .; j_call: TRBJ2-3; d_call: .; cdr3_aa: CASTQEADTQYF
v_call: TRBV27; cdr3_length: 16; clone_size: .; j_call: TRBJ2-1; d_call: TRBD2; cdr3_aa: CASSSLRDGRGGEQFF
v_call: TRBV10-2; cdr3_length: 14; clone_size: .; j_call: TRBJ2-7; d_call: TRBD1; cdr3_aa: CASSAARQGGEQYF
v_call: TRBV2; cdr3_length: 15; clone_size: .; j_call: TRBJ2-1; d_call: .; cdr3_aa: CASSEAGGETNEQFF
v_call: TRBV6-1; cdr3_length: 15; clone_size: .; j_call: TRBJ1-1; d_call: .; cdr3_aa: CASSEALWGPGEAFF
v_call: TRBV9; cdr3_length: 12; clone_size: .; j_call: TRBJ2-1; d_call: .; cdr3_aa: CASSVADNEQFF
v_call: TRBV7-6; cdr3_length: 16; clone_size: .; j_call: TRBJ2-3; d_call: .; cdr3_aa: CASSLAGPFSTDTQYF
v_call: TRBV10-3; cdr3_length: 13; clone_size: few; j_call: TRBJ2-2; d_call: .; cdr3_aa: CAISGGDTGELFF
v_call: TRBV19; cdr3_length: 15; clone_size: .; j_call: TRBJ2-5; d_call: TRBD1; cdr3_aa: CASSRRQGQQETQYF
v_call: TRBV6-5; cdr3_length: 16; clone_size: .; j_call: TRBJ2-2; d_call: TRBD2; cdr3_aa: CASSYGPGLKTGELFF
v_call: TRBV10-3; cdr3_length: 18; clone_size: .; j_call: TRBJ1-1; d_call: .; cdr3_aa: CAISSSLPEQGMNTEAFF
v_call: TRBV27; cdr3_length: 16; clone_size: .; j_call: TRBJ2-2; d_call: .; cdr3_aa: CASSSGGAGNTGELFF
v_call: TRBV4-1; cdr3_length: 16; clone_size: .; j_call: TRBJ2-2; d_call: .; cdr3_aa: CASSQEGVRDTGELFF
v_call: TRBV19; cdr3_length: 12; clone_size: few; j_call: TRBJ1-4; d_call: .; cdr3_aa: CATLSRSEKLFF
v_call: TRBV7-9; cdr3_length: 11; clone_size: few; j_call: TRBJ1-1; d_call: .; cdr3_aa: CASSPAGKAFF
v_call: TRBV5-1; cdr3_length: 12; clone_size: .; j_call: TRBJ2-7; d_call: .; cdr3_aa: CASSLAGAEQYF
v_call: TRBV7-9; cdr3_length: 12; clone_size: .; j_call: TRBJ2-3; d_call: .; cdr3_aa: CAIQGGTDTQYF
v_call: TRBV9; cdr3_length: 12; clone_size: once; j_call: TRBJ2-1; d_call: .; cdr3_aa: CASSSRQDEQFF
v_call: TRBV6-5; cdr3_length: 15; clone_size: .; j_call: TRBJ1-4; d_call: .; cdr3_aa: CASSPGPGTPEKLFF
v_call: TRBV19; cdr3_length: 14; clone_size: .; j_call: TRBJ2-7; d_call: .; cdr3_aa: CASSMGAGTYEQYF
v_call: TRBV19; cdr3_length: 15; clone_size: .; j_call: TRBJ1-3; d_call: .; cdr3_aa: CASSLSGAPGNTIYF
v_call: TRBV7-9; cdr3_length: 11; clone_size: .; j_call: TRBJ2-1; d_call: .; cdr3_aa: CASSSGGEQFF
v_call: TRBV25-1; cdr3_length: 15; clone_size: .; j_call: TRBJ1-5; d_call: TRBD1; cdr3_aa: CASSSPGQGFQPQHF
v_call: TRBV5-5; cdr3_length: 13; clone_size: .; j_call: TRBJ1-1; d_call: .; cdr3_aa: CASSTTPKEEAFF
v_call: TRBV28; cdr3_length: 17; clone_size: .; j_call: TRBJ2-1; d_call: TRBD2; cdr3_aa: CASSGGGLAASYNEQFF
v_call: TRBV7-3; cdr3_length: 14; clone_size: .; j_call: TRBJ1-1; d_call: .; cdr3_aa: CASSADAGDTEAFF
v_call: TRBV4-1; cdr3_length: 15; clone_size: once; j_call: TRBJ2-2; d_call: .; cdr3_aa: CASSPSLGNTGELFF
v_call: TRBV11-2; cdr3_length: 13; clone_size: .; j_call: TRBJ1-2; d_call: TRBD1; cdr3_aa: CASSLGQGYGYTF
v_call: TRBV6-5; cdr3_length: 15; clone_size: .; j_call: TRBJ1-6; d_call: .; cdr3_aa: CASSYSGGSNSPLHF
v_call: TRBV6-5; cdr3_length: 15; clone_size: .; j_call: TRBJ2-3; d_call: .; cdr3_aa: CASRSWGSSTDTQYF
v_call: TRBV5-1; cdr3_length: 14; clone_size: .; j_call: TRBJ1-1; d_call: .; cdr3_aa: CASSFGTLNTEAFF
v_call: TRBV4-1; cdr3_length: 16; clone_size: .; j_call: TRBJ2-6; d_call: .; cdr3_aa: CASSPGRGAGANVLTF
v_call: TRBV13; cdr3_length: 15; clone_size: .; j_call: .; d_call: TRBD1; cdr3_aa: CASSWFRDRGYEQYF
v_call: TRBV4-2; cdr3_length: 13; clone_size: few; j_call: TRBJ1-2; d_call: .; cdr3_aa: CASSLLLNYGYTF
v_call: TRBV6-5; cdr3_length: 11; clone_size: .; j_call: TRBJ1-1; d_call: .; cdr3_aa: CASSKNTEAFF
v_call: TRBV11-1; cdr3_length: 14; clone_size: .; j_call: TRBJ1-3; d_call: .; cdr3_aa: CASSLATWENTIYF
v_call: TRBV14; cdr3_length: 12; clone_size: once; j_call: TRBJ2-1; d_call: .; cdr3_aa: CASSRLRNEQFF
v_call: TRBV19; cdr3_length: 16; clone_size: .; j_call: TRBJ2-1; d_call: TRBD2; cdr3_aa: CASSPTGTSGPNEQFF
v_call: TRBV7-9; cdr3_length: 14; clone_size: .; j_call: TRBJ1-1; d_call: TRBD1; cdr3_aa: CASRAGGLGTEAFF